This T cell receptor (beta chain) was sequenced during a study of T cells after yellow fever vaccination. Study results and limitations: Post-booster samples contained most primary-vaccination clones (about 96% CD4, around 89% CD8). High-abundance clonotypes from the bulk population could contaminate FACS-sorted repertoires. Some clonotypes were seen in both the CD4 and the CD8 compartments. These made up a small share and likely arose from convergent recombination.

This clonotype was recorded many times. Its cognate antigen is unknown. The V gene's germline CDR1 is DFQATT and CDR2 SNEGSKA (reference sequence). The CDR3 totals 12 residues. V lost 3 bases to trimming and J lost 4 bases, with 10 bases between them. Universal primer sites and UMIs were introduced during 5'RACE template-switching synthesis of TCR cDNA. One entry per CDR3 protein results from TCRdb running MiXCR on the 5' RACE reads. The sample has about 300,000 distinct CDR3 sequences; roughly 8.7% are singletons. The sample was CD4+ T cells sorted from PBMCs, taken 5 days after the yellow fever booster vaccination. The receptor was isolated from a man younger than 35 who received the YFV17D yellow fever vaccine. The rearrangement links TRBV20-1 to TRBJ2-7; tentatively, D is TRBD1 (5 bases). The CDR3: CSASRATYEQYF. The CDR3 nucleotides are TGCAGTGCTAGCAGGGCAACTTACGAGCAGTACTTC.